This is a list of T cell receptor beta chains from one sample in a study of spatial heterogeneity in lung cancer. TCRdb reprocessed the 5' RACE reads with MiXCR, giving one entry per CDR3 protein. The sample holds about 3,700 distinct CDR3 sequences, around 5% seen once. This material consisted of lung tumor tissue, taken at surgery. The receptor source for this set is a female donor with early-stage non-small cell lung cancer. CDR3s include the opening cysteine and the closing phenylalanine or tryptophan. Each record gives: clone size, V gene, D gene, J gene, CDR3 protein, CDR3 DNA. A D gene is named only where the DNA matches it firmly. Not every row has a clone size; where given, it reads once, few, many or a size class.

>medium-sized|TRBV18|NA|TRBJ1-5
CASSPNPLNQPQHF
TGTGCCAGCTCACCAAATCCCCTAAATCAGCCCCAGCATTTT
>medium-sized|TRBV6-2/TRBV6-3|NA|TRBJ1-5
CASTPRNPGNQPQHF
TGTGCCAGCACCCCACGCAATCCGGGGAACCAGCCCCAGCATTTT
>large|TRBV6-5|NA|TRBJ1-1
CASSYEWSAGAFF
TGTGCCAGCAGTTACGAGTGGTCAGCCGGAGCTTTCTTT
>medium-sized|TRBV20-1|NA|TRBJ2-3
CSARQSRTDTQYF
TGCAGTGCTAGACAGAGTCGCACAGATACGCAGTATTTT
>NA|TRBV4-1|TRBD2|TRBJ2-2
CASSPVSGSGSGELFF
TGCGCCAGCAGCCCCGTGAGCGGGAGTGGTTCCGGGGAGCTGTTTTTT
>many|TRBV19|NA|TRBJ2-2
CAIGAGSATGELFF
TGTGCCATCGGGGCAGGGAGCGCCACCGGGGAGCTGTTTTTT
>medium-sized|TRBV6-2/TRBV6-3|NA|TRBJ2-3
CASSYPTDTQYF
TGTGCCAGCAGTTATCCCACAGATACGCAGTATTTT
>medium-sized|TRBV10-1|NA|TRBJ2-7
CASSEYRAGSEQYF
TGCGCCAGCAGTGAGTATAGGGCGGGCAGCGAGCAGTACTTC
>NA|TRBV6-1|NA|TRBJ1-2
CASRGTFYGYTF
TGTGCCAGCAGGGGGACCTTCTATGGCTACACCTTC
>medium-sized|TRBV7-2|NA|TRBJ1-1
CASSSQGWGSTEAFF
TGTGCCAGCAGCTCACAGGGTTGGGGTAGCACTGAAGCTTTCTTT
>NA|TRBV6-2/TRBV6-3|NA|TRBJ2-5
CASSYPRRGFVETQYF
TGTGCCAGCAGTTACCCCCGTCGAGGGTTCGTTGAGACCCAGTACTTC
>medium-sized|TRBV12-3/TRBV12-4|NA|TRBJ2-7
CASSLPRGQGPYEQYF
TGTGCCAGCAGTTTACCCCGAGGGCAGGGACCCTACGAGCAGTACTTC
>medium-sized|TRBV12-3/TRBV12-4|NA|TRBJ2-3
CASSWGSSTDTQYF
TGTGCCAGCAGTTGGGGGAGTTCCACAGATACGCAGTATTTT
>medium-sized|TRBV10-3|NA|TRBJ2-7
CAMGQSYEQYF
TGTGCCATGGGCCAGTCCTACGAGCAGTACTTC
>many|TRBV27|TRBD2|TRBJ2-3
CASSLSPLAGPDTQYF
TGTGCCAGCAGTTTATCGCCGCTAGCGGGACCAGATACGCAGTATTTT
>medium-sized|TRBV6-5|NA|TRBJ2-3
CASSYLASSSTDTQYF
TGTGCCAGCAGTTACTTGGCCTCAAGTAGCACAGATACGCAGTATTTT
>medium-sized|TRBV5-1|NA|TRBJ1-2
CASSLGWGRGYTF
TGCGCCAGCAGCTTGGGCTGGGGGCGAGGCTACACCTTC
>many|TRBV6-2/TRBV6-3|TRBD2|TRBJ2-7
CASGPSSGRIYEQYF
TGTGCCAGCGGCCCCTCGAGCGGGAGAATCTACGAGCAGTACTTC
>medium-sized|TRBV5-4|NA|TRBJ2-1
CASSLVSGIDNEQFF
TGTGCCAGCAGCTTGGTGTCGGGGATAGACAATGAGCAGTTCTTC
>medium-sized|TRBV5-1|NA|TRBJ2-2
CASSLEAGVGTGELFF
TGCGCCAGCAGCTTGGAAGCAGGGGTGGGCACCGGGGAGCTGTTTTTT
>many|TRBV27|NA|TRBJ2-2
CASSSRAQNGELFF
TGTGCCAGCAGTTCCCGCGCTCAAAACGGGGAGCTGTTTTTT
>medium-sized|TRBV7-9|NA|TRBJ1-1
CASSLVPGAIGGTEAFF
TGTGCCAGCAGCTTAGTTCCAGGGGCTATTGGAGGAACTGAAGCTTTCTTT
>medium-sized|TRBV4-3|TRBD2|TRBJ2-3
CASSQAAGTSGPTDTQYF
TGCGCCAGCAGCCAAGCGGCCGGGACTAGCGGTCCCACAGATACGCAGTATTTT
>medium-sized|TRBV20-1|TRBD2|TRBJ2-3
CSATGLAGGRTDTQYF
TGCAGTGCTACGGGACTAGCGGGAGGGCGCACAGATACGCAGTATTTT
>medium-sized|TRBV7-6|TRBD1|TRBJ2-4
CASSPRGGQGAEKNIQYF
TGTGCCAGCAGCCCTCGAGGTGGGCAGGGGGCCGAAAAAAACATTCAGTACTTC
>NA|TRBV11-1|NA|TRBJ1-1
CASRNDRRPEAFF
TGTGCCAGCAGAAACGACAGGAGACCTGAAGCTTTCTTT
>NA|TRBV4-1|TRBD2|TRBJ2-5
CASSQERGAPETQYF
TGCGCCAGCAGCCAAGAGCGGGGGGCCCCGGAGACCCAGTACTTC
>medium-sized|TRBV27|TRBD2|TRBJ2-3
CASSLRGLAGGLTDTQYF
TGTGCCAGCAGTTTACGAGGACTAGCGGGGGGGCTTACAGATACGCAGTATTTT
>few|TRBV5-4|TRBD1|TRBJ1-4
CASSQGQGITNEKLFF
TGTGCCAGCAGCCAAGGACAGGGGATAACTAATGAAAAACTGTTTTTT
>large|TRBV7-7|NA|TRBJ2-1
CASSLFLSPYNEQFF
TGTGCCAGCAGCTTATTCTTGAGCCCATACAATGAGCAGTTCTTC
>medium-sized|TRBV5-1|TRBD1|TRBJ1-2
CASSLADRARGYTF
TGCGCCAGCAGCTTGGCCGACAGGGCCAGAGGCTACACCTTC